This entry describes one T cell receptor beta chain. As handled by the study authors: It was from reference gene primer amplification that nucleated cell counts were estimated. TCRdb's table, derived via immunoSEQ multiplex PCR, lists solely in-frame clones and lacks some. V and J calls and clone size come straight from that table; D and trimming were deduced from the DNA. The data hold around 210,000 clones, with roughly 90% observed a single time. The data belong to a study of blood T cell repertoires in COVID-19. For the study at large: There were acute and convalescent COVID-19 samples, and they came from the United States, Italy and Spain. PBMCs, B-cell-depleted T cells, or T cells provided the cDNA or gDNA that made up the material.

The germline V gene encodes CDR1 LGHDT and CDR2 YNNKEL (reference sequence). There are 16 residues in the CDR3. Trimming removed 0 bases from V and 4 bases from J; junction bases left unmatched: 7. Participants' own reports of clinical history determined their cohort assignment. This clonotype originated in a woman younger than 30 who had recovered from COVID-19. The chain joins TRBV3-1 (or the pseudogene TRBV3-2) to TRBJ1-1; 8 bases are shared with TRBD1. The specimen was PBMCs or T cells enriched from blood (not recorded which). CDR3 sequence reads: CASSQDPGGLRTEAFF. Written as DNA, the CDR3 is TGTGCCAGCAGCCAAGACCCAGGGGGCTTACGCACTGAAGCTTTCTTT.